This T cell receptor (beta chain) emerged from a study of blood T cell repertoires in COVID-19. Turning to the study itself: Sites in the United States, Italy and Spain provided acute and convalescent COVID-19 samples.

Clones were read by immunoSEQ multiplex PCR, and TCRdb kept only the in-frame ones, dropping some. The sample consists of some 190,000 clones, under 80% of them appearing once. CDR1 SGHVS and CDR2 FQNEAQ come from the germline V gene. V lost 3 bases to trimming and J lost 2 bases; unmatched junction nucleotides: 4. The CDR3 length is 15 residues. The gene calls are TRBV7-8 and TRBJ2-7, with 10 nucleotides matching TRBD1. The source of this sequence is a woman aged 45-60 years with acute or convalescent COVID-19. Material: peripheral blood. The CDR3 region has the DNA TGTGCCAGCAGCTTTACCGGGACAGGGGCCTACGAGCAGTACTTC. Translating gives CASSFTGTGAYEQYF.